The next 12 T cell receptor beta chains were all read from a single sample in a study of T cell responses to AZD1222 COVID-19 vaccine. Here immunoSEQ multiplex PCR was the method, and the copy in TCRdb shows in-frame clones only, minus some. This repertoire shows some 150,000 clones, 75% to 90% found once; its top ten account for approximately 4%. The source was peripheral blood, collected 28 days after the second dose of the MenACWY control vaccine. The receptor source for this set is an adult who received the MenACWY meningococcal vaccine as a control.

J is TRBJ1-1 and V is TRBV4-3; weak D call: TRBD1 (6 bases). The CDR3 totals 16 residues. The germline CDR1 and CDR2 sequences are LGHNA and YSLEER. V lost 3 bases and J 0 bases, leaving 14 bases between the germline ends. CDR3 DNA: TGCGCCAGCAGCCAGGAATACAGGGCAATGAACACTGAAGCTTTCTTT. It translates to CASSQEYRAMNTEAFF.

This clone was found once. The chain combines TRBV10-2 with TRBJ1-1, with D possibly TRBD1 on 6 matching bases. The V end was cut by 6 bases, the J end by 1 base, with 9 bases between. From germline, CDR1 is WSHSY and CDR2 SAAADI. This CDR3 spans 13 amino acids. The CDR3: CASSSDRNTEAFF. Written as DNA, the CDR3 is TGCGCCAGCAGCTCGGACAGGAACACTGAAGCTTTCTTT.

V is TRBV5-6 and J is TRBJ2-7, with D tentatively TRBD1 (5 bases). This CDR3 contains 11 residues. Trimming took off 10 bases at V and 5 bases at J, with 13 bases between the two ends. Germline CDR1 SGHDT, CDR2 YYEEEE. CDR3 in amino acids: CAQCRAHEQYF. CDR3 sequence (DNA): TGTGCCCAATGCAGGGCCCACGAGCAGTACTTC.

V and J are TRBV27 and TRBJ1-2; no firm D call. The CDR3 length is 13 residues. With 5 bases removed from V and 4 bases from J, the gap between germline ends came to 11 bases. Germline V lookup: CDR1 MNHEY, CDR2 SMNVEV (reference sequence). For the CDR3, the DNA is TGTGCCAGCAGTCGGACGGACGCCTATGGCTACACCTTC. This codes for CASSRTDAYGYTF.

This sequence joins TRBV3-1 (or the pseudogene TRBV3-2) and TRBJ2-1, with a tentative D call TRBD2 (5 bases). With 0 bases removed from V and 0 bases from J, the gap between germline ends came to 18 bases. Germline loops: CDR1 LGHDT, CDR2 YNNKEL (reference sequence). This CDR3 is built from 19 residues. Here the CDR3 reads CASSQDRGKGGSSYNEQFF. In nucleotides, the CDR3 is TGTGCCAGCAGCCAAGATCGGGGTAAGGGTGGGAGCTCCTACAATGAGCAGTTCTTC.

CDR3 sequence (DNA): TGTGCCAGCAGCCAAGAACCTCGCGGAGCGCAGTACTTC. Its translation: CASSQEPRGAQYF. The rearrangement joins TRBV3-1 (or the pseudogene TRBV3-2) to TRBJ2-7, with D unresolved. The CDR3 consists of 13 residues. V lost 0 bases and J 9 bases, leaving 12 bases between the germline ends. The germline V gene has CDR1 LGHDT and CDR2 YNNKEL (reference sequence).

The rearrangement links TRBV30 to TRBJ2-7; D is undetermined. CDR1 and CDR2 (germline): GTSNPN, SVGIG (reference sequence). V gave up 2 bases and J gave up 3 bases, with 17 bases separating them. The CDR3 runs to 15 residues. DNA for the CDR3: TGTGCCTGGAGTAGATGGACCGATAATAACTACGAGCAGTACTTC. This gives the protein CAWSRWTDNNYEQYF. The full variable domain, rest sourced from reference TRBV30 and TRBJ2-7, is SQTIHQWPATLVQPVGSPLSLECTVEGTSNPNLYWYRQAAGRGLQLLFYSVGIGQISSEVPQNLSASRPQDRQFILSSKKLLLSDSGFYLCAWSRWTDNNYEQYFGPGTRLTVT.

The genes are TRBV5-4 and TRBJ2-5; perhaps TRBD1 as D (5 bases). This CDR3 contains 14 residues. In germline, CDR1 is SGHNT, CDR2 YYREEE (reference sequence). The V end lost 4 bases, the J end lost 2 bases, and 12 bases lay between the germline ends. CDR3 DNA: TGTGCCAGCAGCACCTCCAGGGCGCAAGAGACCCAGTACTTC. It codes for CASSTSRAQETQYF.

The chain links TRBV9 to TRBJ2-1, with D perhaps matching TRBD1 (5 bases). Germline V lookup: CDR1 SGDLS, CDR2 YYNGEE. This CDR3 comprises 13 residues. V shed 3 bases and J shed 7 bases, with 11 bases lying between them. CDR3 in amino acids: CASSGFSGNEQFF. The CDR3, as DNA: TGTGCCAGCAGCGGCTTTTCAGGGAATGAGCAGTTCTTC.

Only a few counts were recorded for this clone. V gene TRBV29-1 combines with J gene TRBJ2-7; no definite D call. The CDR3 length is 14 residues. V shed 1 base and J shed 2 bases, with 12 bases lying between them. CDR1 is SQVTM, CDR2 ANQGSEA, per germline. DNA for the CDR3: TGCAGCGTTGAAGTCAACAGTGGCCCCTACGAGCAGTACTTC. This translates into CSVEVNSGPYEQYF.

J is TRBJ1-2 and V is TRBV28; D is possibly TRBD1 (6 bases). The V end lost 7 bases, the J end lost 4 bases, and 19 bases lay between the germline ends. The CDR3 extends over 15 amino acids. Germline V gene data show CDR1 as MDHEN and CDR2 as SYDVKM. For the CDR3, the DNA is TGTGCCAGCACCCTGGGACATCGGGGAGGCTATGGCTACACCTTC. Protein sequence: CASTLGHRGGYGYTF.

The chain combines TRBV6-5 with TRBJ1-4; unclear D gene. V gave up 0 bases and J gave up 6 bases, with 5 bases separating them. This CDR3 is 13 amino acids long. Germline V lookup: CDR1 MNHEY, CDR2 SVGAGI. CDR3 region: CASSYSHDEKLFF. CDR3 nucleotides: TGTGCCAGCAGTTACTCGCATGATGAAAAACTGTTTTTT.